This is a list of T cell receptor beta chains from one sample in a study of T-cell memory formation after mild COVID-19. TCRdb reanalysed the 5' RACE reads using MiXCR and keeps one entry per CDR3 protein. The table includes a few hundred thousand distinct CDR3 sequences, 20% to 25% detected once. Sequencing was done on a sample of PBMCs or a T cell subset sorted from them (not recorded which). These receptors all stem from a man between 18 and 29 years old who had mild COVID-19 (a few samples of this study predate the infection). Cell type and time point are not known. The CDR3 runs from the conserved cysteine through the conserved F or W. Fields, in order: CDR3 protein, CDR3 DNA, J gene, V gene, clone size, D gene. The D gene is left open where the match is weak. Rows may omit the clone size; those that give it use once, few, many or a size class.

CASSVDGLYTEAFF | TGTGCCAGCAGCGTAGACGGGCTGTACACTGAAGCTTTCTTT | TRBJ1-1 | TRBV9 | . | .
CASSLVVGTNTGELFF | TGCGCCAGCAGCTTGGTGGTAGGAACCAACACCGGGGAGCTGTTTTTT | TRBJ2-2 | TRBV5-1 | many | .
CSAREPDREGYTF | TGCAGTGCTAGAGAACCGGACAGGGAGGGCTACACCTTC | TRBJ1-2 | TRBV20-1 | . | TRBD1
CASSLGARAGYF | TGTGCCAGCAGTTTAGGGGCTAGAGCTGGATATTTT | TRBJ2-3 | TRBV12-3/TRBV12-4 | many | .
CATSDQLADLTDTQYF | TGTGCCACCAGTGATCAACTAGCGGACCTCACAGATACGCAGTATTTT | TRBJ2-3 | TRBV24-1 | . | TRBD2
CSAPTQSSTDTQYF | TGCAGTGCGCCGACACAATCTAGCACAGATACGCAGTATTTT | TRBJ2-3 | TRBV20-1 | . | .
CATSDPGQGDYGYTF | TGTGCCACCAGTGACCCGGGACAGGGAGATTATGGCTACACCTTC | TRBJ1-2 | TRBV24-1 | . | TRBD1
CASSLMRTGRITQYF | TGTGCCAGCAGCTTAATGCGAACAGGGCGAATTACGCAGTATTTT | TRBJ2-3 | TRBV7-9 | . | .
CASRPVVQAGGVYNEQFF | TGTGCCAGCAGACCCGTCGTGCAAGCGGGGGGCGTCTACAATGAGCAGTTCTTC | TRBJ2-1 | TRBV6-5 | few | TRBD2
CALGRETEAFF | TGTGCCCTCGGGCGGGAAACTGAAGCTTTCTTT | TRBJ1-1 | TRBV6-6 | once | .
CAISQGQPTDTQYF | TGTGCCATCAGCCAAGGACAGCCCACAGATACGCAGTATTTT | TRBJ2-3 | TRBV10-3 | . | .
CASSRASSGNTIYF | TGCGCCAGCAGCCGGGCGTCGTCTGGAAACACCATATATTTT | TRBJ1-3 | TRBV4-3 | few | .
CASGVYEQYF | TGCGCCAGCGGAGTATACGAGCAGTACTTC | TRBJ2-7 | TRBV5-1 | many | .
CASSQANMGLSNQPQHF | TGCGCCAGCAGCCAAGCAAACATGGGTCTGAGCAATCAGCCCCAGCATTTT | TRBJ1-5 | TRBV4-1 | . | .
CASSWVGGSEQFF | TGCGCCAGCAGCTGGGTGGGAGGGAGTGAGCAGTTCTTC | TRBJ2-1 | TRBV5-1 | few | TRBD2
CASSVDIMGSGGGSYNEQFF | TGTGCCAGCAGCGTAGATATTATGGGTAGCGGGGGGGGCTCCTACAATGAGCAGTTCTTC | TRBJ2-1 | TRBV9 | . | TRBD2
CASSPASGGKGKETQYF | TGTGCCAGCAGTCCAGCGTCAGGGGGCAAGGGGAAAGAGACCCAGTACTTC | TRBJ2-5 | TRBV6-5 | few | TRBD1
CSARGAGRDPLTQYF | TGCAGTGCTAGAGGAGCGGGGCGCGATCCCCTTACGCAGTATTTT | TRBJ2-3 | TRBV20-1 | few | TRBD2
CASSRPGNQPQHF | TGCGCCAGCAGTCGTCCGGGCAATCAGCCCCAGCATTTT | TRBJ1-5 | TRBV4-1 | . | .
CASSPDGWQPQHF | TGTGCCAGCTCACCCGACGGGTGGCAGCCCCAGCATTTT | TRBJ1-5 | TRBV18 | . | .
CASSLRTGWETQYF | TGTGCCAGCAGTCTCCGGACAGGCTGGGAGACCCAGTACTTC | TRBJ2-5 | TRBV12-3/TRBV12-4 | few | TRBD1
CASTGTYSGANVLTF | TGTGCCAGCACTGGGACCTACTCTGGGGCCAACGTCCTGACTTTC | TRBJ2-6 | TRBV6-6 | few | .
CAISESSVGNRPQHF | TGTGCCATCAGTGAGTCCAGTGTGGGTAATAGGCCCCAGCATTTT | TRBJ1-5 | TRBV10-3 | . | .
CASSLTGGANTGELFF | TGTGCCAGCAGCTTAACAGGGGGCGCGAACACCGGGGAGCTGTTTTTT | TRBJ2-2 | TRBV7-9 | . | TRBD1
CASSQPTGAEGYTF | TGTGCCAGCAGCCAACCGACAGGGGCGGAGGGCTACACCTTC | TRBJ1-2 | TRBV7-9 | few | TRBD1
CASSDQGGRNEKLFF | TGTGCCAGCAGTGACCAAGGTGGCCGGAATGAAAAACTGTTTTTT | TRBJ1-4 | TRBV27 | few | .
CASSQDSTGTGRGRTEAFF | TGCGCCAGCAGCCAAGACTCCACCGGGACAGGGAGGGGGAGGACTGAAGCTTTCTTT | TRBJ1-1 | TRBV4-3 | few | TRBD1
CASICDSPLHF | TGTGCCAGCATCTGTGATTCACCCCTCCACTTT | TRBJ1-6 | TRBV9 | . | .
CASSVAGSPVHTF | TGTGCCAGCAGCGTAGCCGGGTCCCCGGTACACACCTTC | TRBJ1-2 | TRBV6-5 | few | .
CALRFTNNSPLHF | TGTGCCCTGCGATTCACGAATAATTCACCCCTCCACTTT | TRBJ1-6 | TRBV6-2/TRBV6-3 | few | .
CSARAPWGGTEQFF | TGCAGTGCTAGAGCCCCTTGGGGGGGCACTGAGCAGTTCTTC | TRBJ2-1 | TRBV20-1 | . | .
CASRSDREKRATNEKLFF | TGTGCCAGCAGATCGGACAGGGAGAAGAGGGCAACTAATGAAAAACTGTTTTTT | TRBJ1-4 | TRBV7-9 | few | TRBD1
CSVDLTDYNEQFF | TGCAGCGTTGATTTGACAGATTACAATGAGCAGTTCTTC | TRBJ2-1 | TRBV29-1 | . | .
CASSFSGSEAFF | TGTGCCAGCAGTTTTTCGGGTAGTGAAGCTTTCTTT | TRBJ1-1 | TRBV7-9 | . | .
CASSIRSGELFF | TGTGCCAGCAGCATCCGGAGCGGGGAGCTGTTTTTT | TRBJ2-2 | TRBV7-9 | . | .
CASSNAGNGSPLHF | TGTGCCAGCAGTAACGCCGGGAATGGTTCACCCCTCCACTTT | TRBJ1-6 | TRBV7-2 | . | .
CASSYRTGSADTQYF | TGTGCCAGCAGCTACAGGACAGGGTCCGCAGATACGCAGTATTTT | TRBJ2-3 | TRBV7-2 | . | TRBD1
CASSSGTDVLSNQPQHF | TGTGCCAGCAGCTCCGGGACCGATGTCCTTAGCAATCAGCCCCAGCATTTT | TRBJ1-5 | TRBV28 | . | .
CASSQDFAGNAGQPQHF | TGCGCCAGCAGCCAAGATTTTGCAGGGAATGCTGGTCAGCCCCAGCATTTT | TRBJ1-5 | TRBV4-3 | . | .
CASSLRQDDTQYF | TGTGCCAGCAGCTTACGTCAGGATGATACGCAGTATTTT | TRBJ2-3 | TRBV7-2 | . | .
CASSSRGDFYNEQFF | TGTGCCAGCAGCTCGAGGGGGGACTTCTACAATGAGCAGTTCTTC | TRBJ2-1 | TRBV11-1 | . | .
CAWSGQGAEAFF | TGTGCCTGGAGTGGACAGGGCGCTGAAGCTTTCTTT | TRBJ1-1 | TRBV30 | few | TRBD1
CASSPAVGQGAGKLFF | TGCGCCAGCAGCCCCGCTGTAGGACAGGGGGCAGGAAAACTGTTTTTT | TRBJ1-4 | TRBV5-1 | . | TRBD1
CASPQGGNYGYTF | TGTGCCAGCCCGCAGGGAGGTAACTATGGCTACACCTTC | TRBJ1-2 | TRBV21-1 | . | .
CASSYTLAGEETQYF | TGTGCCAGCAGTTACACTCTAGCGGGGGAGGAGACCCAGTACTTC | TRBJ2-5 | TRBV6-2/TRBV6-3 | few | TRBD2
CASDRGDYNEQFF | TGTGCCAGCGACAGGGGGGACTACAATGAGCAGTTCTTC | TRBJ2-1 | TRBV6-2/TRBV6-3 | few | TRBD1
CASSVGVGATETQYF | TGTGCCAGCAGCGTAGGCGTAGGAGCAACCGAGACCCAGTACTTC | TRBJ2-5 | TRBV9 | . | .
CASSPDGSQETQYF | TGTGCCAGCAGCCCGGACGGCTCACAAGAGACCCAGTACTTC | TRBJ2-5 | TRBV7-2 | . | .
CASSLDWGRSTGELFF | TGTGCCAGCAGCCTCGACTGGGGGAGGAGCACCGGGGAGCTGTTTTTT | TRBJ2-2 | TRBV7-2 | . | .
CASSLRGGNSPLHF | TGCGCCAGCAGCCTCCGAGGTGGGAATTCACCCCTCCACTTT | TRBJ1-6 | TRBV5-1 | . | .
CASSIDYFGTGDRETQYF | TGTGCCAGTAGTATCGACTACTTCGGGACAGGGGATCGGGAGACCCAGTACTTC | TRBJ2-5 | TRBV19 | few | TRBD1
CASSFWTSGGSDTQYF | TGTGCCAGCAGCTTCTGGACTAGCGGGGGGAGCGATACGCAGTATTTT | TRBJ2-3 | TRBV7-9 | . | TRBD2
CASSSGGLAGVFGTGELFF | TGTGCCAGCAGTTCCGGAGGACTAGCGGGGGTCTTTGGGACCGGGGAGCTGTTTTTT | TRBJ2-2 | TRBV28 | . | TRBD2